This T cell receptor (beta chain) was observed in a study of T cell responses to AZD1222 COVID-19 vaccine. TCRdb keeps only in-frame clones here, not all; method: immunoSEQ multiplex PCR. The sample has about 160,000 clones, more than 80% seen once. To note about this clone: Its antigen is undetermined.

The germline CDR1 and CDR2 sequences are WNHNN and SYGVQD (reference sequence). The CDR3 totals 15 residues. With 9 bases removed from V and 0 bases from J, the gap between germline ends came to 15 bases. Study conclusions and caveats: Spike as a whole was targeted by vaccine-associated CD4 TCRs, dominant at 160-218 and 743-854.

Some second doses came at about 4 weeks and others at about 12 weeks; these were pooled. The sequence was collected from an adult who received the AZD1222 COVID-19 vaccine. This sample comprised peripheral blood, obtained 28 days after the second AZD1222 dose. The chain has TRBV10-1 and TRBJ2-1; no clear D. The CDR3 DNA reads as TGCGCCAGTCAGAGGCTCAATAGCTCCTACAATGAGCAGTTCTTC. Protein: CASQRLNSSYNEQFF.